This TCR beta chain emerged from a study of cytomegalovirus exposure and HLA in healthy donors. Whole-study results and caveats: Usually a TCR sequence was rare, but some public TCRs were found in many donors. There were under 200 TCR beta chains listed as cytomegalovirus-associated. Reported performance of the classifier showed diagnosis of cytomegalovirus status with high specificity and sensitivity. Researchers reportedly found TCR beta sequences accurately predicted most subjects' HLA-A and HLA-B alleles.

In the case of this clone: Its antigen is currently unknown.

The PCR employed 60 Vbeta primers together with 13 Jbeta primers. Using immunoSEQ multiplex PCR, the repertoire was profiled, and TCRdb retains in-frame clones only, with some absent. Its listing shows over 40,000 clones. Sequencing used PBMCs. The sequence came from a middle-aged woman in good health and CMV-seronegative.

The CDR3 loop is CASSPPGSGSYNEQFF. CDR3 nucleotides: TGCGCCAGCAGCCCCCCGGGGAGCGGGAGTTACAATGAGCAGTTCTTC. The chain joins TRBV5-1 to TRBJ2-1; TRBD2 matches 8 bases. Germline trimming cut 4 bases from V and 4 bases from J; bases unmatched to any gene: 10. Looked up from germline, CDR1 is SGHRS and CDR2 is YFSETQ. The CDR3 is made up of 16 amino acids.